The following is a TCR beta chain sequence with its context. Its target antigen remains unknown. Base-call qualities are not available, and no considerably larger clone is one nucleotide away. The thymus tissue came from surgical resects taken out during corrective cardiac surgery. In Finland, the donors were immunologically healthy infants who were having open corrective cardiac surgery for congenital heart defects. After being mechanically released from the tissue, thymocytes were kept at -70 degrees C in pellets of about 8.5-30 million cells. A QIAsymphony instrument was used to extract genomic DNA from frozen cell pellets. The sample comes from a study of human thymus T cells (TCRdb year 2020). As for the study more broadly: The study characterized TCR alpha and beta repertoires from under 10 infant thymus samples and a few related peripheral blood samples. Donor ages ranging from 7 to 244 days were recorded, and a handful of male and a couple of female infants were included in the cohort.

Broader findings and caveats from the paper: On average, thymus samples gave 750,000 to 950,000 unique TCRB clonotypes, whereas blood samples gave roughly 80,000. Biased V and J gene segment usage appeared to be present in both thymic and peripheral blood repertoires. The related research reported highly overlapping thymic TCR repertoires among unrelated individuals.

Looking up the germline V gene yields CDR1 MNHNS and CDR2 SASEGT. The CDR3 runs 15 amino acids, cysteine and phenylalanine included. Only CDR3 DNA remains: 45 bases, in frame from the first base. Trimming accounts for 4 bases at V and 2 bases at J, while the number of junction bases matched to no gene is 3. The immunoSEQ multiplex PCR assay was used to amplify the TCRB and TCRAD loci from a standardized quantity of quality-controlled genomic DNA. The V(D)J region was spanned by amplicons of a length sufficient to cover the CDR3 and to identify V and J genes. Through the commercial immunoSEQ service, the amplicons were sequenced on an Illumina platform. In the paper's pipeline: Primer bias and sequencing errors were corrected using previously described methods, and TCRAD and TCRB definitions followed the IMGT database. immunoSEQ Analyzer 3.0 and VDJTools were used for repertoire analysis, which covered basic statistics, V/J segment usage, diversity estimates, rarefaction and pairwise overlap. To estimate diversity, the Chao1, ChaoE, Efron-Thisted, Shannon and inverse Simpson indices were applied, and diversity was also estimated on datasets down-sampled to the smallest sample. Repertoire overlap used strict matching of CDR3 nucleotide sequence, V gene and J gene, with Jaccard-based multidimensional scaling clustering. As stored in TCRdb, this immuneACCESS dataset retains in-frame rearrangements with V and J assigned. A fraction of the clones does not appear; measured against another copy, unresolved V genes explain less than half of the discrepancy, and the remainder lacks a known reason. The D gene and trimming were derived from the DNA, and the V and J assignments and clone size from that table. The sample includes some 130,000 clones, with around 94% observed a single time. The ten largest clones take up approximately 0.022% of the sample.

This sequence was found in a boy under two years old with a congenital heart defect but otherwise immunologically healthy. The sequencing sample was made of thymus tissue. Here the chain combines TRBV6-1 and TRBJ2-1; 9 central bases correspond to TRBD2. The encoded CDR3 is CASSGAGGPYNEQFF. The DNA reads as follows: TGTGCCAGCAGTGGGGCGGGGGGGCCCTACAATGAGCAGTTCTTC.